These T cell receptor beta chains were read from a single sample in a study of identifying expanded T cells in peripheral blood. Profiled with immunoSEQ multiplex PCR; TCRdb holds only in-frame clones, not every one. Of about 130,000 clones listed, around nine tenths are singletons. The sequencing sample was made of blood. These receptors all come from a person aged 18 to 70 in good health. CDR3s include the opening cysteine and the closing phenylalanine or tryptophan. The D gene is left open where the match is weak. The size field is filled for only some rows; it gives once, few, many or a size class.

cdr3_nt	cdr3_aa	clone_size	v_call	j_call	d_call
TGTGCCAGTAAGCGGGGGGTCAATGAGCAGTTCTTC	CASKRGVNEQFF	.	TRBV19	TRBJ2-1	TRBD2
TGTGCCAGCAAAACCGTGGAGAGTCGGAGTTTATCACCCCTCCACTTT	CASKTVESRSLSPLHF	.	TRBV2	TRBJ1-6	.
TGTGCCAGCACAGGGGATAACACCGGGGAACTGTTTTTT	CASTGDNTGELFF	.	TRBV7-6	TRBJ2-2	.
TGTGCCAGCAGTGCAGGTTTAGCTACCTACGAGCAGTACTTC	CASSAGLATYEQYF	.	TRBV2	TRBJ2-7	.
TGTGCCAGCAGCCAAGAGACTAGCGGGAGGGCCACAGATACGCAGTATTTT	CASSQETSGRATDTQYF	.	TRBV4-2	TRBJ2-3	TRBD2
TGTGCCAGCTCACCTCAATCTAGCGGGAGGCCAGATACGCAGTATTTT	CASSPQSSGRPDTQYF	.	TRBV18	TRBJ2-3	TRBD2
TGTGCCAGCCAGACAGTAGCCTATGGCTACACCTTC	CASQTVAYGYTF	.	TRBV28	TRBJ1-2	.
TGCAGCGTTGGGGGGAACACCGGGGAGCTGTTTTTT	CSVGGNTGELFF	.	TRBV29-1	TRBJ2-2	.
TGTGCCACCAGCAGAGATCAACAGGGTAGCGGGAGAAGGACCTACGAGCAGTACTTC	CATSRDQQGSGRRTYEQYF	.	TRBV15	TRBJ2-7	TRBD2
TGTGCCAGCAAGGACAGCAGTGGGGAGCTGTTTTTT	CASKDSSGELFF	.	TRBV19	TRBJ2-2	.
TGCGCCAGCAGCCAAGATTCAGGCAGGACCCCCAATGAGCAGTTCTTC	CASSQDSGRTPNEQFF	.	TRBV4-1	TRBJ2-1	.
TGTGCCAGTAGTGGGGGCGTAACAGGGCTCGGAGGATACGAGCAGTACTTC	CASSGGVTGLGGYEQYF	.	TRBV19	TRBJ2-7	.
TGTGCCACCAGCAGGGTAACAGATACGCAGTATTTT	CATSRVTDTQYF	.	TRBV15	TRBJ2-3	.
TGTGCCAGCAGCTCGTTAGCGGGGAACACCGGGGAGCTGTTTTTT	CASSSLAGNTGELFF	once	TRBV5-4	TRBJ2-2	TRBD2
TGTGCCATCAAGGGAGAGGAAAAACTGTTTTTT	CAIKGEEKLFF	.	TRBV28	TRBJ1-4	.
TGTGCCAGCAGTTCCCCGACAGGGGGCGGCCTCGGTGAAGCTTTCTTT	CASSSPTGGGLGEAFF	.	TRBV28	TRBJ1-1	TRBD1
TGCAGCGTTGTTGGGGGACTATCCTACAATGAGCAGTTCTTC	CSVVGGLSYNEQFF	once	TRBV29-1	TRBJ2-1	TRBD2
TGTGCCAGCAGCTCCAAGAAGACAGGGGGGGATACTGAAGCTTTCTTT	CASSSKKTGGDTEAFF	.	TRBV5-4	TRBJ1-1	TRBD1
TGTGCCAGCATTTTCGCCACAGGGAACTATGGCTACACCTTC	CASIFATGNYGYTF	.	TRBV2	TRBJ1-2	.
TGCGCCAGCAGCGCGGAAACCGTCCAGGTGGCGGGGAGGGCGTCCGGGGAGCTGTTTTTT	CASSAETVQVAGRASGELFF	.	TRBV5-1	TRBJ2-2	TRBD2
TGTGCCAGCACCGATGGGGGACCCCTTGGTACTGAAGCTTTCTTT	CASTDGGPLGTEAFF	.	TRBV25-1	TRBJ1-1	.
TGTGCCAGCAGAATACTAGTCTCGACCGGGGAGCTGTTTTTT	CASRILVSTGELFF	once	TRBV6-5	TRBJ2-2	.
TGCGCCAGCAGCCCTACAGGGGAAAGGGACGAGCAGTACTTC	CASSPTGERDEQYF	.	TRBV5-1	TRBJ2-7	TRBD1
TGTGCCAGTAGTAACTACAGGGATACCCAGTACTTC	CASSNYRDTQYF	.	TRBV19	TRBJ2-5	.
TGTGCCAGCAACCACGACAGGGTTGCTCAGCCCCAGCATTTT	CASNHDRVAQPQHF	.	TRBV6-1	TRBJ1-5	TRBD1
TGTGCCAGCAGCATCAGGGGGCAGGAGACCCAGTACTTC	CASSIRGQETQYF	.	TRBV5-6	TRBJ2-5	TRBD1
TGTGCCAGCATTTCAATGAGGTACGAGCAGTACTTC	CASISMRYEQYF	.	TRBV27	TRBJ2-7	.
TGTGCCAGTAGTATAGGACAGAGCTCTGGGGCCAACGTCCTGACTTTC	CASSIGQSSGANVLTF	.	TRBV19	TRBJ2-6	.
TGTGCCAGCAGCTCGTATAACTCTGAAGCTTTCTTT	CASSSYNSEAFF	.	TRBV7-9	TRBJ1-1	.
TGCGCCAGCAGCGCCGGGACGGTGGACGAGCAGTACTTC	CASSAGTVDEQYF	few	TRBV5-1	TRBJ2-7	.
TGTGCCAGCAGTGTACTGGCGGCCTACGAGCAGTACTTC	CASSVLAAYEQYF	.	TRBV2	TRBJ2-7	.
TGTGCCAGCAGTAATCAGGGCGGCAATCAGCCCCAGCATTTT	CASSNQGGNQPQHF	.	TRBV6-1	TRBJ1-5	.
TGTGCCAGCAGTGACAGGGGTAACGATTCACCCCTCCACTTT	CASSDRGNDSPLHF	.	TRBV6-1	TRBJ1-6	.
TGTGCCAGCAGACCGGGGGGGTTTTCCTACGAGCAGTACTTC	CASRPGGFSYEQYF	.	TRBV11-2	TRBJ2-7	TRBD2
TGTGCCAGCAGCCGCGGGGGGGAGTACAATGAGCAGTTCTTC	CASSRGGEYNEQFF	.	TRBV11-3	TRBJ2-1	TRBD2
TGTGCCAGCAGCTTTGGGACAAAGAACACTGAAGCTTTCTTT	CASSFGTKNTEAFF	.	TRBV7-9	TRBJ1-1	.
TGCAGCGTTGAAGATCCGCGCAGAAGCACAGATACGCAGTATTTT	CSVEDPRRSTDTQYF	.	TRBV29-1	TRBJ2-3	.
TGTGCCAGCAGTTACGGGTTAGCGGGCGTTACCGGGGAGCTGTTTTTT	CASSYGLAGVTGELFF	.	TRBV6-6	TRBJ2-2	TRBD2
TGCGCCAGCAGCTTAGGCGGTCGTGGCTACACCTTC	CASSLGGRGYTF	.	TRBV5-1	TRBJ1-2	.
TGCGCCACCAGGGGGGCCCAGCATTTT	CATRGAQHF	.	TRBV5-1	TRBJ1-5	TRBD1
TGTGCCAGCAGCCCTTGGGACCTAGGGGCGGGGAGCACAGATACGCAGTATTTT	CASSPWDLGAGSTDTQYF	.	TRBV7-3	TRBJ2-3	.
TGTGCTAGTGGTTCCCTAGGTCGCGAGGGTCCTTGG	CASGSLGREGPW	.	TRBV12-5	TRBJ1-4	.
TGTGCCAGCAGCTCGATCGATCAGTACGAGCAGTACTTC	CASSSIDQYEQYF	.	TRBV11-3	TRBJ2-7	.
TGTGCCAGCAGCTTCAACGCGGGAGACTATGGCTACACCTTC	CASSFNAGDYGYTF	.	TRBV5-6	TRBJ1-2	.
TGTGCCAGCTCACCGACAGATACGCAGTATTTT	CASSPTDTQYF	once	TRBV18	TRBJ2-3	.
TGCAGCGTTAAAATTGGGGGATTCGACGAGCAGTACTTC	CSVKIGGFDEQYF	.	TRBV29-1	TRBJ2-7	.
TGTGCCAGCAGCTTATCGGCGGGACAGTCCTACGAGCAGTACTTC	CASSLSAGQSYEQYF	.	TRBV7-2	TRBJ2-7	.
TGTGCCTGGAGTTTAAGAGAAATGAACACTGAAGCTTTCTTT	CAWSLREMNTEAFF	once	TRBV30	TRBJ1-1	.
TGTGCCAGCAGGGACGACATCGACACCGGGGAGCTGTTTTTT	CASRDDIDTGELFF	.	TRBV2	TRBJ2-2	.
TGTGCCAGCAGTGGCGCGGGGGGAGGCTACGAGCAGTACTTC	CASSGAGGGYEQYF	few	TRBV6-1	TRBJ2-7	TRBD2
TGCAGCGTTTCCCAGACTAGTCAAGAGACCCAGTACTTC	CSVSQTSQETQYF	once	TRBV29-1	TRBJ2-5	.
TGTGCCTGGAGTGGGGGATTCAATCAGCCCCAGCATTTT	CAWSGGFNQPQHF	.	TRBV30	TRBJ1-5	.
TGTGCCAGCAGCGCGGGACTAGCGGGAGGGCCGCGAGAGCAGTACTTC	CASSAGLAGGPREQYF	.	TRBV9	TRBJ2-7	TRBD2
TGTGCCAGCCAAGAACAGGGGGGGGGCTACGAGCAGTACTTC	CASQEQGGGYEQYF	.	TRBV6-5	TRBJ2-7	.
TGTGCCAGCAGCCACTTAGCGGGTACCCCCGATACGCAGTATTTT	CASSHLAGTPDTQYF	.	TRBV7-6	TRBJ2-3	TRBD2
TGCGCCAGCAGCTTGGGTCTAGCGGGCTACCTCCCCAATGAGCAGTTCTTC	CASSLGLAGYLPNEQFF	.	TRBV5-1	TRBJ2-1	TRBD2
TGCGCCAGCAGAAGGTTTGGGACAGACACAGATACGCAGTATTTT	CASRRFGTDTDTQYF	.	TRBV5-1	TRBJ2-3	TRBD1
TGTGCCAGCAGTTATTCTGGGGAGCCCCAGCATTTT	CASSYSGEPQHF	.	TRBV6-5	TRBJ1-5	.
TGTGCCAGCAGGGAACTAGCGGCTGCCACCGGGGAGCTGTTTTTT	CASRELAAATGELFF	.	TRBV7-3	TRBJ2-2	TRBD2
TGCAGCGTTGATCGCCAAGGGGTAGGTTCCGAGCAGTACTTC	CSVDRQGVGSEQYF	.	TRBV29-1	TRBJ2-7	.